This T cell receptor (beta chain) came from a study of T-cell reconstitution after alpha-beta-depleted transplantation in children. For TCRbeta, the library was prepared with unique molecular identifiers. One entry per CDR3 protein results from TCRdb running MiXCR on the PCR reads. This table has around 600,000 distinct CDR3 sequences, roughly 10% appearing once. This clonotype was recorded many times. Sample: PBMCs from the stem cell graft donor, taken from the stem cell graft. The receptor's source is a human donor who donated a stem cell graft to a child with acute myeloid leukemia.

The CDR3 DNA follows: TGTGCCAGCAGCGACAGGGCTTTGTCCTACAATGAGCAGTTCTTC. Translation gives CASSDRALSYNEQFF. V is TRBV7-2 and J is TRBJ2-1; 7 positions match TRBD1. V dropped 5 bases and J dropped 1; count of bases not matched to a gene: 5. There are 15 residues in the CDR3. Looked up from germline, CDR1 is SGHTA and CDR2 is FQGNSA.